This TCR beta chain was documented in a study of Graves' ophthalmopathy and Graves' hyperthyroidism listed by TCRdb under 2018. At the level of the whole study: Peripheral blood was collected at initial diagnosis, before any treatment. TCR beta repertoire signatures were used to distinguish Graves' ophthalmopathy from Graves' hyperthyroidism and to predict progression to ophthalmopathy. In total, 135 blood samples were TCR-sequenced: around 42 ophthalmopathy, approximately 75 hyperthyroidism and roughly 17 hyperthyroidism-to-ophthalmopathy patients. To explore V-J signatures that separate ophthalmopathy from hyperthyroidism, a discovery set of 100 patients was enrolled, consisting of about 45 with ophthalmopathy and 57 with stable hyperthyroidism. For independent validation, a separate cohort was made up of some 19 hyperthyroidism patients plus 17 patients who later progressed from hyperthyroidism to ophthalmopathy. In six or seven hyperthyroidism patients, the T-cell repertoires found in thyroid tissue were compared with those found in blood. Following sampling, methimazole starting at 30 mg daily was administered to hyperthyroidism patients, and high-dose intravenous methylprednisolone was administered to ophthalmopathy patients. For training and testing, the 80 to 100 patients in the discovery cohort were randomly divided in a 7:3 ratio. General study outcomes and caveats: Most expanded thyroid clonotypes with frequency above 0.001 were also detected in blood, suggesting blood repertoires may reflect the thyroid immune response. Sample size was not predetermined statistically, and investigators were not blinded to group allocation. In validation, the model predicted ophthalmopathy progression with about 71% sensitivity and roughly 78% specificity; some 13 predicted patients were CT-confirmed with GO in a median of 6.5 months. Ophthalmopathy was separated from stable hyperthyroidism by the 13-signature model with more than 85% sensitivity and around 81% specificity in cross-validation and with 80%/75% in the test set.

In the germline V gene (reference sequence), CDR1 corresponds to MNHEY and CDR2 to SMNVEV. The V end gives up 5 bases and the J end 1 base, leaving 17 bases in the junction not matched to a gene. The CDR3 contains 19 residues, cysteine and phenylalanine counted. Kept here is only the CDR3 DNA, which spans 57 bases and is read in frame from base 1. In its sample, this clonotype was seen many times. Its antigen target is currently unknown. Base qualities are not at hand, and no much larger clone is one base apart. For repertoire sequencing, the TCR beta CDR3 regions were amplified from RNA transcripts. The first round was an RT-PCR using HTBI primers with the Qiagen OneStep RT-PCR kit, and this first round was followed by a second-round multiplex PCR, then size selection and purification. Libraries were sequenced on an Illumina HiSeq2000 using paired-end 100 bp reads. On the study's bioinformatics: SOAPnuke was used to process the reads, removing any read that contained adapters or uncalled bases, had a mean Phred below 15, or lacked an exact match to the constant primer or identifier. COPE v1.2.5 was used to merge high-quality paired reads. Unique nucleotide sequences were defined as clonotypes and aligned to IMGT TRB V, D and J references using MiTCR v1.1. Analysis was restricted to V-J combinations with a frequency above 0.0001, which covered 98% to 99.2% of repertoires. A TCR clonal expansion and chaos score per V-J combination was defined as the ratio of F50 clonal expansion to chaos observed in the TCRdist matrix. Welch's t-statistics and random forest were used to narrow the features down to approximately 13 V-J combinations, which were then fed into a naive Bayes classifier. Thyroid-blood repertoire similarity was quantified with the Morisita-Horn index. The public reads were reanalyzed by TCRdb: fastp trimming at Q25, MiXCR alignment, in-frame beta chains only. All rows with the same CDR3 protein become a single entry with the most common DNA and genes. What appears here as the V and J calls and clone size reflects TCRdb's work, not the paper's. This sample gives just over 600,000 distinct CDR3 sequences in total; around a fifth of them show up just once. Around 6.5% of the sample rests with the top ten.

Stable hyperthyroidism was defined as no progression to ophthalmopathy within 18 months of follow-up. Hyperthyroidism patients were newly diagnosed, with disease duration under 2 months, and aged 18 to 65 years. Anyone with other autoimmune diseases, uncontrolled infections, pregnancy or lactation was excluded from the study. Diagnosis relied on clinical symptoms, serum thyroxine, TRAb, thyroid ultrasound and orbital computed tomography. Using Ficoll-Paque density gradient centrifugation, PBMCs were isolated from approximately 11 ml of fresh peripheral blood. Total RNA was extracted using Trizol reagent, and RNA quality was checked on an Agilent 2100 Bioanalyzer.

The sequence joins TRBV27 to TRBJ2-7; 10 bases in the junction line up with TRBD1. The sequence was collected from a woman between 18 and 29 years old with stable Graves' hyperthyroidism. Some clones in this sample may be carry-over from other donors' samples. Donor details come from another sample of the same person, matched by shared clones. Sequenced: peripheral blood. The bases are TGTGCCAGCAGTCAAAAATTTAGGCGACAGGGGGCCACGTCCTACGAGCAGTACTTC. Its coded protein is CASSQKFRRQGATSYEQYF.